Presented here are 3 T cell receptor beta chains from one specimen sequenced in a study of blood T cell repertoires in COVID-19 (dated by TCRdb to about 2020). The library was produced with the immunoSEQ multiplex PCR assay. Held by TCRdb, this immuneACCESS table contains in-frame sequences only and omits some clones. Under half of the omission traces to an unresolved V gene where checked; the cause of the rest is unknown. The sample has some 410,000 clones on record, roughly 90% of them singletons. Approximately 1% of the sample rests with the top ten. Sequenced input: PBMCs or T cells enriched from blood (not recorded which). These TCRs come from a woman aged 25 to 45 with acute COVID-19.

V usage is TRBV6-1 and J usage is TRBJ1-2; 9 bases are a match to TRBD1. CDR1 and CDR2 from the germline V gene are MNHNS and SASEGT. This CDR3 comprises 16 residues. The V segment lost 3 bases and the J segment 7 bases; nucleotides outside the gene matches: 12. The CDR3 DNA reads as TGTGCCAGCAGTGACGGGACAGGGTCTCTTATGGGTGGCTACACCTTC. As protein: CASSDGTGSLMGGYTF.

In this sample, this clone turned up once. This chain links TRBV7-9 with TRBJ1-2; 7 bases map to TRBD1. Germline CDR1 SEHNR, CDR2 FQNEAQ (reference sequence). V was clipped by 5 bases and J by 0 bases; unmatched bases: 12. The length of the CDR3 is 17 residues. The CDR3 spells CASSRVQGVSANYGYTF. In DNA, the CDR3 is TGTGCCAGCAGCCGCGTGCAGGGGGTGTCGGCTAACTATGGCTACACCTTC. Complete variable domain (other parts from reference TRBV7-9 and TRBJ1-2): DTGVSQNPRHKITKRGQNVTFRCDPISEHNRLYWYRQTLGQGPEFLTYFQNEAQLEKSRLLSDRFSAERPKGSFSTLEIQRTEQGDSAMYLCASSRVQGVSANYGYTFGSGTRLTVV.

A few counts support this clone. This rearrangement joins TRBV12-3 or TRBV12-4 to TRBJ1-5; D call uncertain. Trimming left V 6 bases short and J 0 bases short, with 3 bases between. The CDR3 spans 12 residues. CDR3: CASSYSNQPQHF. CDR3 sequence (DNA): TGTGCCAGCAGCTATAGCAATCAGCCCCAGCATTTT.